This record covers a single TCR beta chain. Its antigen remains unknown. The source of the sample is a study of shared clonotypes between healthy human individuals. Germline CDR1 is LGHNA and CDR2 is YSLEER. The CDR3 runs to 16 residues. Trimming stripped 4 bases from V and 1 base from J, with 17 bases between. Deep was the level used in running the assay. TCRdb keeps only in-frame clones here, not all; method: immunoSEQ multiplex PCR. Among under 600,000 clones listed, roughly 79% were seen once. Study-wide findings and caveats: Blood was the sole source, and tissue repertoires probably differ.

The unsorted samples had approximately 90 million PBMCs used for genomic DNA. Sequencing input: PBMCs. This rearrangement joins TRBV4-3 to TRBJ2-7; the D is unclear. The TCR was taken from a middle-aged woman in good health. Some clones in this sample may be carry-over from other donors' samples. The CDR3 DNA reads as TGCGCCAGCAGCCCCGTGGTGGCAGCCGAATCCTACGAGCAGTACTTC. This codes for CASSPVVAAESYEQYF.